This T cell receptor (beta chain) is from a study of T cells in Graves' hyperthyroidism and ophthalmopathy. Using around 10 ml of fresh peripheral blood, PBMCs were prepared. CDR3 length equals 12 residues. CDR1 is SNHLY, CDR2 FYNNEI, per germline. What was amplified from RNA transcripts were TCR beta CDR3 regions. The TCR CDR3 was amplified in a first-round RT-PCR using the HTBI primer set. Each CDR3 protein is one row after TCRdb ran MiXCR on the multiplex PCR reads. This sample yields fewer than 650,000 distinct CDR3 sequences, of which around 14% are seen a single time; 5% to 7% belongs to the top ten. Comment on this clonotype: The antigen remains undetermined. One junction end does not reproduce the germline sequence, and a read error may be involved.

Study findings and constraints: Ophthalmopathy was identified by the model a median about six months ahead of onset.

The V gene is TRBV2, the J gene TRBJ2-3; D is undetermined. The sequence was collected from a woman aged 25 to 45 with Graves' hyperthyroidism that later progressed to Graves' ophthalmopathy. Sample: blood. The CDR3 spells CANSWLADTQYF. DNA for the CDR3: TGTGCCAACAGTTGGCTAGCAGATACGCAGTATTTT.